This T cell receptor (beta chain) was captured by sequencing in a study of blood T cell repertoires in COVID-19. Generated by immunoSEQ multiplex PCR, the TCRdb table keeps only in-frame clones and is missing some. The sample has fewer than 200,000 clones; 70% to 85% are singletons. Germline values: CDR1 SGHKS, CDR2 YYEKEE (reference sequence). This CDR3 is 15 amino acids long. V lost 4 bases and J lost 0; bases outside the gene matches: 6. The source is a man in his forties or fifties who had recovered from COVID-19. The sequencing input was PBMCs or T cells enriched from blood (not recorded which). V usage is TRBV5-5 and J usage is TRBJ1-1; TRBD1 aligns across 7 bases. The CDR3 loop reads CASSDGTVMNTEAFF. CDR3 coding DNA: TGTGCCAGCAGCGACGGGACAGTCATGAACACTGAAGCTTTCTTT.